The 18 T cell receptor beta chains below come from one sample, sequenced in a study of regulatory T cells in long-lasting Graves disease. CDR3-region Arm-PCR and iRepertoire HTBI primers produced the TCR beta libraries. From the multiplex PCR reads, TCRdb called clonotypes with MiXCR, one entry per CDR3 protein. The sample records roughly 400,000 distinct CDR3 sequences, approximately 15% being singletons. The time point: newly diagnosed GD, antithyroid drugs for less than 3 months. Extracted RNA from PBMCs served as the source of the TCR library. These sequences were also reported in another study, on T cells in Graves' hyperthyroidism and ophthalmopathy.

The source was peripheral blood mononuclear cells (PBMCs), collected at new diagnosis, from a patient treated with antithyroid drugs. These receptors all stem from a woman in her thirties or forties with Graves disease.

This clonotype was seen only a few times. A much larger clone differs by one base, so this may be a read error. The chain joins TRBV11-3 to TRBJ1-1; 8 positions agree with TRBD1. CDR1 is SGHNT and CDR2 is YENEEA in the germline V gene. V was clipped by 7 bases and J by 1 base; unmatched bases: 5. CDR3 size: 14 residues. The CDR3 region has the DNA TGTGCCAGCAAGGCCGGACAGGGGAACACTGAAGCTTTCTTT. Its protein is CASKAGQGNTEAFF.

There are a few counts of this clonotype. The chain combines TRBV12-3 or TRBV12-4 with TRBJ2-3, with 9 bases identical to TRBD2. The junction had 12 bases not matched to a gene; V was cut back by 5 bases and J by 6 bases. The CDR3 extends over 16 amino acids. The CDR3 DNA sequence: TGTGCCAGCAGTCCCCTGCAGCGGGAGGTCTCGGATACGCAGTATTTT. It codes for CASSPLQREVSDTQYF.

This clonotype was seen ten or more times. J is TRBJ1-1 and V is TRBV27; 9 nucleotides align to TRBD1. J gave up 0 bases and V 5 bases, and 1 base lay outside the gene matches. This CDR3 region has 14 residues. Germline V lookup: CDR1 MNHEY, CDR2 SMNVEV (reference sequence). CDR3 region: CASSRDRVNTEAFF. The CDR3 nucleotides read TGTGCCAGCAGTCGGGACAGGGTGAACACTGAAGCTTTCTTT.

Ten or more counts support this clonotype. V usage is TRBV10-3 and J usage is TRBJ1-3; D is uncertain. Germline CDR1 ENHRY, CDR2 SYGVKD. The CDR3 contains 14 residues. V was pared by 10 bases and J by 0 bases, with 13 bases between. CDR3 region: CATWEHYSGNTIYF. The CDR3 coding sequence is TGTGCCACCTGGGAACACTACTCTGGAAACACCATATATTTT.

This clonotype was recorded at least ten times. This chain links TRBV29-1 with TRBJ2-7; TRBD1 matches at 10 bases. Germline loops: CDR1 SQVTM, CDR2 ANQGSEA. Losses at the gene ends were 3 bases for V and 2 bases for J; bases not matched to a gene: 1. This CDR3 has 13 residues. The CDR3 here is CSVEGTGAYEQYF. The CDR3 DNA follows: TGCAGCGTTGAGGGGACAGGGGCCTACGAGCAGTACTTC.

In this sample, this clonotype turned up many times. This chain joins TRBV7-9 and TRBJ2-1, with TRBD2 identical over 7 bases. Unmatched junction bases numbered 12, after V lost 6 bases and J lost 4 bases. Germline V gene data show CDR1 as SEHNR and CDR2 as FQNEAQ (reference sequence). CDR3 length: 16 residues. The CDR3 sequence is CASSPAEGGTYNEQFF. The CDR3 bases are TGTGCCAGCAGTCCTGCGGAGGGAGGGACTTACAATGAGCAGTTCTTC. Variable domain in full (rest from reference TRBV7-9 and TRBJ2-1): DTGVSQNPRHKITKRGQNVTFRCDPISEHNRLYWYRQTLGQGPEFLTYFQNEAQLEKSRLLSDRFSAERPKGSFSTLEIQRTEQGDSAMYLCASSPAEGGTYNEQFFGPGTRLTVL.

The chain links TRBV19 to TRBJ2-1; 9 nucleotides match TRBD1. Germline V gene lookup returns CDR1 LNHDA and CDR2 SQIVND (reference sequence). The J segment lost 9 bases and the V segment lost 5 bases, leaving 5 bases of the junction unmatched. The CDR3 has 13 amino acids. The chain's CDR3 is CASSAGQGGEQFF. The CDR3, as DNA: TGTGCCAGTAGTGCGGGACAGGGAGGTGAGCAGTTCTTC.

This clonotype was observed at least ten times. The J gene is TRBJ2-7, the V gene TRBV6-2 or TRBV6-3; maybe TRBD2 (5 bases). The germline gives CDR1 MNHEY, CDR2 SVGEGT. The CDR3 spans 13 residues. Trimming shortened V by 0 bases and J by 5 bases, and 8 bases separated the two germline ends. The CDR3 coding sequence is TGTGCCAGCAGTTACTCCGGGATCCACGAGCAGTACTTC. Translated: CASSYSGIHEQYF.

This clonotype was recorded a few times. CDR3 DNA sequence: TGTGCCAGCAGCGTCGCGGATCAAAGGGAAAAAGCTTTCTTT. Residues: CASSVADQREKAFF. This rearrangement joins TRBV5-4 to TRBJ1-1; no reliable D call. This CDR3 is built from 14 residues. Trimming left V 4 bases short and J 9 bases short, with 19 bases between. Germline V gives CDR1 SGHNT, CDR2 YYREEE (reference sequence).

This clonotype has a handful of counts. The J gene is TRBJ2-2, the V gene TRBV6-1; D possibly matches TRBD1 or TRBD2 (5 bases each). Germline CDR1 MNHNS, CDR2 SASEGT. V lost 3 bases to trimming and J lost 4 bases, with 12 bases between them. The CDR3 sequence is 15 residues long. The CDR3 nucleotides read TGTGCCAGCAGTGACACGGGGACCGCCACCGGGGAGCTGTTTTTT. Translated: CASSDTGTATGELFF.

This clonotype was detected many times. This chain's CDR3 is CSASPGTEEKLFF. CDR3 nucleotide sequence: TGCAGTGCTAGCCCCGGGACAGAGGAAAAACTGTTTTTT. The J gene is TRBJ1-4, the V gene TRBV20-1, with 7 bases lining up with TRBD1. The J segment lost 8 bases and the V segment lost 3 bases, leaving 6 bases of the junction unmatched. Germline CDR1 and CDR2: DFQATT and SNEGSKA (reference sequence). The CDR3 is 13 residues long.

This clonotype was observed a handful of times. The chain links TRBV5-1 to TRBJ1-1; a possible D gene is TRBD1 (6 bases). Trimming pared 2 bases from V and 0 bases from J, leaving 11 bases between. The CDR3 covers 15 residues. Germline V gene lookup returns CDR1 SGHRS and CDR2 YFSETQ. The CDR3 bases are TGCGCCAGCAGCTTAGCTCAGGGGTTGAACACTGAAGCTTTCTTT. It is translated as CASSLAQGLNTEAFF.

V gene TRBV5-1 combines with J gene TRBJ2-1, with D hard to call. V was shortened by 4 bases and J by 9 bases, with 11 bases between the two germline ends. The CDR3 is made up of 12 amino acids. CDR1 and CDR2 (germline): SGHRS, YFSETQ. This chain's CDR3 is CASSVLDSEQFF. The CDR3 DNA sequence: TGCGCCAGCAGCGTCCTAGATTCTGAGCAGTTCTTC.

Remarks on this clonotype: A much larger clone lies a single base off, so this may be a read error. The chain recombines TRBV11-2 with TRBJ2-7; D is possibly TRBD2 (6 bases). The ends were cut back, 5 bases at V and 3 bases at J, with 17 bases in the middle. Germline values: CDR1 SGHAT, CDR2 FQNNGV. The CDR3 consists of 15 residues. This chain's CDR3 is CASSLEAGSDYEQYF. The DNA of the CDR3 is TGTGCCAGCAGCCTCGAGGCGGGGTCGGACTACGAGCAGTACTTC.

This clonotype has at least ten counts. The V call is TRBV6-5, the J call TRBJ1-1, with D perhaps matching TRBD1 (5 bases). Germline lookup yields CDR1 MNHEY and CDR2 SVGAGI. The length of the CDR3 is 16 residues. The germline V and J ends were trimmed by 4 bases and 7 bases, with 22 bases remaining between them. The CDR3 nucleotides are TGTGCCAGCAGTTCTGAAGGGGCCCGGTCAATCATTGAAGCTTTCTTT. Its protein is CASSSEGARSIIEAFF.

The chain employs TRBV28 and TRBJ1-5; D is uncertain. The V end lost 3 bases, the J end lost 6 bases, and 6 bases lay between the germline ends. The CDR3 covers 12 residues. Germline values: CDR1 MDHEN, CDR2 SYDVKM. Here the CDR3 DNA reads TGTGCCAGCAGTTTTTCAACTCAGCCCCAGCATTTT. It yields the protein CASSFSTQPQHF.

The genes are TRBV19 and TRBJ1-5; D may be TRBD1 (6 bases). CDR3 length equals 14 residues. Germline V gives CDR1 LNHDA, CDR2 SQIVND (reference sequence). V was clipped by 5 bases and J by 4 bases, with 12 bases between them. CDR3 in amino acids: CASSLLTGNQPQHF. The CDR3 DNA reads as TGTGCCAGTAGTTTATTAACAGGGAATCAGCCCCAGCATTTT.

This rearrangement joins TRBV24-1 to TRBJ2-7; D is perhaps TRBD2 (5 bases). CDR1 is KGHDR and CDR2 is SFDVKD in the germline V gene. Trimming shortened V by 8 bases and J by 2 bases, and 15 bases separated the two germline ends. This CDR3 has 14 amino acids. CDR3 region: CATKRTGFPYEQYF. The CDR3 nucleotides are TGTGCCACCAAACGGACGGGGTTCCCCTACGAGCAGTACTTC.